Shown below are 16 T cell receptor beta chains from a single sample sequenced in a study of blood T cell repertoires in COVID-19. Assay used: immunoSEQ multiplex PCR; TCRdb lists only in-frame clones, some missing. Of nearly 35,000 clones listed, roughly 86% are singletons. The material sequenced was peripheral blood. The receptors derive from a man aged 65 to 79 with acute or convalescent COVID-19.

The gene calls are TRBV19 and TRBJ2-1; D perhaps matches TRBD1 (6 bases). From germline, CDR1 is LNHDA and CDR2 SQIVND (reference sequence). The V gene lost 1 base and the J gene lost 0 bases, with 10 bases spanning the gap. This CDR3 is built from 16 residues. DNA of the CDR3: TGTGCCAGTAGTATAGTGGGACACAGCTCCTACAATGAGCAGTTCTTC. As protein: CASSIVGHSSYNEQFF.

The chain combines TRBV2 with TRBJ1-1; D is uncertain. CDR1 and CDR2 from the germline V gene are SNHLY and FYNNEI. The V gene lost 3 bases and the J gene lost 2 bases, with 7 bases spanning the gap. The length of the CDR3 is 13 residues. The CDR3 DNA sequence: TGTGCCAGCAGTGATGAGATTAACACTGAAGCTTTCTTT. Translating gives CASSDEINTEAFF.

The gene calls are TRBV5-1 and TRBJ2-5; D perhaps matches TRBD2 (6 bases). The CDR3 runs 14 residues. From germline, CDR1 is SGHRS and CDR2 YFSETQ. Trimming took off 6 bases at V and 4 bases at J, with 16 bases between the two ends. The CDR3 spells CASTTERVPETQYF. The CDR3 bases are TGCGCCAGCACCACGGAGCGGGTGCCAGAGACCCAGTACTTC.

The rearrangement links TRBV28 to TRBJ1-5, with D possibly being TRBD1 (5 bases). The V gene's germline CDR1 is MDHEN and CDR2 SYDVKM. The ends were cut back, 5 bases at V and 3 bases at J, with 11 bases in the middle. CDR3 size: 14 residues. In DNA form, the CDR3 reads TGTGCCAGCAGTAAGGCAGGGTACAATCAGCCCCAGCATTTT. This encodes CASSKAGYNQPQHF.

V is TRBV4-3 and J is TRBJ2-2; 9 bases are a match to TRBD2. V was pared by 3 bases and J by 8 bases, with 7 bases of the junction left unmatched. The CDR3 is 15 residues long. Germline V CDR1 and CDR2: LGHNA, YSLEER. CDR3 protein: CASSQRGLAGGELFF. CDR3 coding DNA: TGCGCCAGCAGCCAGAGGGGACTAGCAGGTGGGGAGCTGTTTTTT.

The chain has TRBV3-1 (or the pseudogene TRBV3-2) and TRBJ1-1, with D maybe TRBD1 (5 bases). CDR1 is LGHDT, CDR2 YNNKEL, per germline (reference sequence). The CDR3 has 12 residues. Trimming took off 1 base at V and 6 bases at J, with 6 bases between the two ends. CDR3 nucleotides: TGTGCCAGCAGCCAAGGGGGCCCTGAAGCTTTCTTT. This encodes CASSQGGPEAFF.

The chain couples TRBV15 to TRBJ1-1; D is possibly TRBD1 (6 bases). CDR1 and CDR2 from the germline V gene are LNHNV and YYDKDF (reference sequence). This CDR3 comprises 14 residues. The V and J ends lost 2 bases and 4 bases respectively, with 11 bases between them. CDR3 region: CATSRTSGVTEAFF. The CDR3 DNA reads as TGTGCCACCAGCAGAACATCAGGGGTCACTGAAGCTTTCTTT. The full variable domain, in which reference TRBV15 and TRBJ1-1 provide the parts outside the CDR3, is DAMVIQNPRYQVTQFGKPVTLSCSQTLNHNVMYWYQQKSSQAPKLLFHYYDKDFNNEADTPDNFQSRRPNTSFCFLDIRSPGLGDTAMYLCATSRTSGVTEAFFGQGTRLTVV.

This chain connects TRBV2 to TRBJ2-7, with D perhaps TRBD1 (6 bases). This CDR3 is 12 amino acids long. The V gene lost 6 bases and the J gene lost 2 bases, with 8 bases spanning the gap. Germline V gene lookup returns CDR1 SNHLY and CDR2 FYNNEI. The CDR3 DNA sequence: TGTGCCAGCAGAGGGGGTACCTACGAGCAGTACTTC. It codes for CASRGGTYEQYF.

The CDR3, as DNA: TGCGCCAGCCGAGGGCCAGGGGACACTGAAGCTTTCTTT. Translating gives CASRGPGDTEAFF. The chain carries TRBV5-1 and TRBJ1-1; D perhaps matches TRBD1 (6 bases). This CDR3 is built from 13 residues. The ends were cut back, 7 bases at V and 3 bases at J, with 13 bases in the middle. Germline CDR1 SGHRS, CDR2 YFSETQ.

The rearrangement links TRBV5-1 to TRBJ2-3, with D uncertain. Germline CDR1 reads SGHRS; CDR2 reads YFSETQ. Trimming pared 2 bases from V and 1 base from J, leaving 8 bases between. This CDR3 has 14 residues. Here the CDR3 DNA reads TGCGCCAGCAGCTTCAGCACAGGCACAGATACGCAGTATTTT. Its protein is CASSFSTGTDTQYF.

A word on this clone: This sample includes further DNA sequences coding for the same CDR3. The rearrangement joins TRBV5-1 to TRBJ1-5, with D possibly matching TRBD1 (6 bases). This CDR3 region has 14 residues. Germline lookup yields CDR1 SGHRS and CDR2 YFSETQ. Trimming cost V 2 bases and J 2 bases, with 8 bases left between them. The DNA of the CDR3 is TGCGCCAGCAGCTTAGGGGGGGGCAATCAGCCCCAGCATTTT. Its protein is CASSLGGGNQPQHF. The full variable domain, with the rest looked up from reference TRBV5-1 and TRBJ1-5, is KAGVTQTPRYLIKTRGQQVTLSCSPISGHRSVSWYQQTPGQGLQFLFEYFSETQRNKGNFPGRFSGRQFSNSRSEMNVSTLELGDSALYLCASSLGGGNQPQHFGDGTRLSIL.

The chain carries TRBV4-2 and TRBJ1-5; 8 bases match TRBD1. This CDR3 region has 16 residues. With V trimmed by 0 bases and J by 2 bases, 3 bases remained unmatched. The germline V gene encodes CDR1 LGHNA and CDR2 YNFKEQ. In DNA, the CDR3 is TGTGCCAGCAGCCAAGAGCAGGGGGCGGGCAATCAGCCCCAGCATTTT. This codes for CASSQEQGAGNQPQHF.

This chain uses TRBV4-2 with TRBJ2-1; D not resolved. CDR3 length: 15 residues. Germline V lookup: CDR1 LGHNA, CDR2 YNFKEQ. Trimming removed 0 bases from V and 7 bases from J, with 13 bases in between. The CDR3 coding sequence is TGTGCCAGCAGCCAAGATTCGGTGTCGGGTAATGAGCAGTTCTTC. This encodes CASSQDSVSGNEQFF.

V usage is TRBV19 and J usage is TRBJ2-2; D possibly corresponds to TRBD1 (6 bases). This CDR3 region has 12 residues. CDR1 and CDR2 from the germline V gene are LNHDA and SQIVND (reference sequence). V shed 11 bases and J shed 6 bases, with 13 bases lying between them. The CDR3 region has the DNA TGTGCCGGAGACAGGATCCCCGGGGAGCTGTTTTTT. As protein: CAGDRIPGELFF.

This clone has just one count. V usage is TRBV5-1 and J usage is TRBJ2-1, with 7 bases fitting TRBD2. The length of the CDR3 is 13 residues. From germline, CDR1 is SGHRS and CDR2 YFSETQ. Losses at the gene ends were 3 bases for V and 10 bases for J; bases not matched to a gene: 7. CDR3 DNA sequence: TGCGCCAGCAGCTCCTCGGGAGCGGGGGAGCAGTTCTTC. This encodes CASSSSGAGEQFF.

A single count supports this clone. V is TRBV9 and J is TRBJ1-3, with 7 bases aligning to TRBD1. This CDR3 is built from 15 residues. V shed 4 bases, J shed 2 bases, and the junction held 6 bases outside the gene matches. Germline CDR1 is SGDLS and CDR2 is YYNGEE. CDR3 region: CASSLDRETGNTIYF. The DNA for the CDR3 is TGTGCCAGCAGCCTAGACAGGGAGACTGGAAACACCATATATTTT. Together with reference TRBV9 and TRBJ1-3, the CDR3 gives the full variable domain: DSGVTQTPKHLITATGQRVTLRCSPRSGDLSVYWYQQSLDQGLQFLIQYYNGEERAKGNILERFSAQQFPDLHSELNLSSLELGDSALYFCASSLDRETGNTIYFGEGSWLTVV.